Following are 21 T cell receptor beta chains from one sample sequenced in a study of metastatic and nonmetastatic thyroid tumors. From the PCR reads, TCRdb re-called clones with MiXCR. The repertoire holds about 16,000 clones, with roughly 31% as singletons. All patients reached thyroid surgery having received no treatment beforehand. Sequenced material: blood. These receptors all stem from a female donor with papillary thyroid cancer or a benign thyroid nodule (not recorded which). Some clones in this sample may be carry-over from other donors' samples.

This clone is categorized as medium-sized. The chain carries TRBV5-1 and TRBJ2-1; 9 nucleotides align to TRBD1. Germline V gene data show CDR1 as SGHRS and CDR2 as YFSETQ. V lost 1 base to trimming and J lost 8 bases; unmatched junction nucleotides: 7. The CDR3 covers 15 residues. CDR3 sequence reads: CASSLTGTGTHEQFF. The CDR3 DNA sequence: TGCGCCAGCAGCTTGACCGGGACAGGGACCCATGAGCAGTTCTTC.

A few counts support this clone. This rearrangement joins TRBV6-1 to TRBJ2-7; D not certain. The ends were cut back, 1 base at V and 0 bases at J, with 10 bases in the middle. The CDR3 is 15 amino acids. Germline lookup yields CDR1 MNHNS and CDR2 SASEGT. The CDR3 is CASSEGVESSYEQYF. The CDR3 bases are TGTGCCAGCAGTGAAGGGGTCGAGAGCTCCTACGAGCAGTACTTC.

The J gene is TRBJ2-3, the V gene TRBV20-1; 11 positions match TRBD2. Germline CDR1 reads DFQATT; CDR2 reads SNEGSKA (reference sequence). The CDR3 is 15 residues long. J was trimmed by 2 bases and V by 5 bases; bases with no gene match: 6. CDR3 sequence reads: CSAPIAGGPTDTQYF. CDR3 nucleotide sequence: TGCAGTGCTCCTATAGCGGGAGGGCCCACAGATACGCAGTATTTT.

The gene calls are TRBV11-2 and TRBJ2-3; 7 bases are shared with TRBD2. The ends lost 4 bases at V and 1 base at J; junction bases unmatched: 5. Per the germline V gene, CDR1 is SGHAT and CDR2 is FQNNGV. The CDR3 contains 15 residues. The CDR3 DNA sequence: TGTGCCAGCAGCTACGGACTAGGACGCACAGATACGCAGTATTTT. Translation gives CASSYGLGRTDTQYF.

In its sample, this clone was seen once. The rearrangement links TRBV20-1 to TRBJ1-2; a weak D match, TRBD1 (5 bases). Germline values: CDR1 DFQATT, CDR2 SNEGSKA (reference sequence). V dropped 6 bases and J dropped 6 bases, with 14 bases sitting between them. The CDR3 consists of 12 residues. The DNA of the CDR3 is TGCAGTGCGGACCAGGGAGGCGATGGCTACACCTTC. As protein: CSADQGGDGYTF.

This clone was detected many times. In the same sample, other DNA sequences code for this CDR3. This chain joins TRBV3-1 and TRBJ1-1; D is uncertain. The CDR3 has 14 amino acids. Germline values: CDR1 LGHDT, CDR2 YNNKEL (reference sequence). V lost 2 bases to trimming and J lost 3 bases, with 10 bases between them. This CDR3 reads CASSQSGRYTEAFF. In DNA form, the CDR3 reads TGTGCCAGCAGCCAATCCGGACGGTACACTGAAGCTTTCTTT.

In its sample, this clone was seen many times. One base away lies a much larger clone, so this may be a sequencing read error. Other nucleotide sequences in the sample specify the same CDR3. V is TRBV20-1 and J is TRBJ2-7, with D perhaps matching TRBD1 (6 bases). The V gene lost 6 bases and the J gene lost 3 bases, with 12 bases spanning the gap. Germline lookup yields CDR1 DFQATT and CDR2 SNEGSKA (reference sequence). CDR3 length: 12 residues. CDR3 sequence (DNA): TGCAGTGCCAGGGGCGGAAACTACGAGCAGTACTTC. It specifies CSARGGNYEQYF.

The genes are TRBV19 and TRBJ1-1, with unresolved D. The CDR3 totals 16 residues. Trimming stripped 3 bases from V and 0 bases from J, with 14 bases between. CDR1 is LNHDA and CDR2 is SQIVND in the germline V gene (reference sequence). The DNA for the CDR3 is TGTGCCAGTAGTATGGGCAGCCAACTCATGAACACTGAAGCTTTCTTT. Translating it yields CASSMGSQLMNTEAFF.

This clone is medium-sized (0.01 to 0.1%) in the sample. This rearrangement joins TRBV20-1 to TRBJ1-1, with TRBD1 identical over 9 bases. The CDR3 spans 15 residues. CDR1 DFQATT and CDR2 SNEGSKA come from the germline V gene (reference sequence). Losses at the gene ends were 0 bases for V and 1 base for J; bases not matched to a gene: 3. CDR3: CSARDPDRGNTEAFF. The CDR3 DNA reads TGCAGTGCTAGAGATCCGGACAGGGGGAACACTGAAGCTTTCTTT.

By share, this clone counts as medium-sized. The CDR3 protein is CASSLSVIDRGLYEQYF. The CDR3 bases are TGTGCCAGCAGTTTATCGGTAATAGACAGGGGGCTATACGAGCAGTACTTC. This chain joins TRBV27 and TRBJ2-7; 10 bases are shared with TRBD1. The CDR3 covers 17 residues. The germline CDR1 and CDR2 sequences are MNHEY and SMNVEV (reference sequence). V shed 0 bases, J shed 4 bases, and the junction held 9 bases outside the gene matches.

In its sample, this clone was seen many times. An end of the junction does not agree with germline; a read error may underlie this. The genes are TRBV7-7 and TRBJ2-1; 11 nucleotides match TRBD2. Germline CDR1 reads SSHAT; CDR2 reads FNYEAQ (reference sequence). CDR3 size: 15 residues. CDR3: CASSLTSGEYNEQFF. The DNA of the CDR3 is TGTGCTAGCAGCTTGACTAGCGGGGAATACAATGAGCAGTTCTTC.

By share, this clone counts as medium-sized (0.01 to 0.1%). The chain combines TRBV28 with TRBJ2-7, with no clear D. The CDR3 extends over 13 amino acids. Germline CDR1 and CDR2: MDHEN and SYDVKM. Trimming pared 3 bases from V and 5 bases from J, leaving 11 bases between. CDR3 protein: CASSFLSGDEQYF. CDR3 DNA sequence: TGTGCCAGCAGTTTCCTATCAGGAGACGAGCAGTACTTC.

This clone is medium-sized in the sample. The chain recombines TRBV6-5 with TRBJ2-3, with D perhaps matching TRBD1 (6 bases). Germline V gene data show CDR1 as MNHEY and CDR2 as SVGAGI. This CDR3 spans 18 amino acids. Trimming took 0 bases from V and 6 from J, leaving 22 bases between them. The CDR3 DNA reads as TGTGCCAGCAGTTACTCTCTCCCAGGACAGACCTCAAGGGATACGCAGTATTTT. This sequence encodes CASSYSLPGQTSRDTQYF.

This clone has at least ten counts. This sequence joins TRBV5-4 and TRBJ1-2; D remains unclear. Germline CDR1 reads SGHNT; CDR2 reads YYREEE (reference sequence). Trimming removed 0 bases at V and 4 bases at J, with 7 bases between. The CDR3 consists of 13 residues. The CDR3 protein is CASSLVAVYGYTF. CDR3 sequence (DNA): TGTGCCAGCAGCTTGGTGGCAGTCTATGGCTACACCTTC.

This clone was counted at least ten times. A much larger clone differs from this one at a single base, so this may be a read error. Other DNA sequences in this specimen translate into the identical CDR3. The chain links TRBV7-9 to TRBJ2-7; D possibly corresponds to TRBD2 (5 bases). V was trimmed by 4 bases and J by 5 bases, leaving 15 bases between them. The germline CDR1 and CDR2 sequences are SEHNR and FQNEAQ (reference sequence). CDR3 length: 14 residues. CDR3 protein: CASSSTNTRDEQYF. The CDR3 DNA reads TGTGCCAGCAGCTCGACCAATACTAGAGACGAGCAGTACTTC. Using reference TRBV7-9 and TRBJ2-7 for the parts outside the CDR3, the full variable domain is DTGVSQNPRHKITKRGQNVTFRCDPISEHNRLYWYRQTLGQGPEFLTYFQNEAQLEKSRLLSDRFSAERPKGSFSTLEIQRTEQGDSAMYLCASSSTNTRDEQYFGPGTRLTVT.

This clone was found many times. A much larger clone differs from this one at a single base, so this may be a read error. The chain couples TRBV10-2 to TRBJ2-1; TRBD1 matches at 10 bases. Germline values: CDR1 WSHSY, CDR2 SAAADI. CDR3 size: 16 residues. V lost 3 bases, J lost 9 bases, and 11 bases stayed unmatched. CDR3 region: CASSDDLGTGVGEQFF. Here the CDR3 DNA reads TGCGCCAGCAGTGACGACCTCGGGACAGGGGTGGGTGAGCAGTTCTTC.

This chain joins TRBV30 and TRBJ1-5; D gene uncertain. V was clipped by 2 bases and J by 5 bases, with 10 bases between them. CDR1 GTSNPN and CDR2 SVGIG come from the germline V gene (reference sequence). CDR3 length equals 13 residues. The CDR3 DNA reads as TGTGCCTGGAGTCCTACTAGGGATCAGCCCCAGCATTTT. The encoded protein is CAWSPTRDQPQHF.

This clone was recorded many times. The CDR3 reads CASSMNGMGETQYF. The CDR3 DNA sequence: TGTGCCAGTAGTATGAACGGCATGGGGGAGACCCAGTACTTC. The chain combines TRBV19 with TRBJ2-5; D remains ambiguous. From germline, CDR1 is LNHDA and CDR2 SQIVND (reference sequence). The CDR3 is 14 amino acids. V was shortened by 3 bases and J by 5 bases, with 13 bases between the two germline ends.

This clone was seen repeatedly, ten times or more. The CDR3 reads CASTPVARVRETQYF. CDR3 in DNA: TGTGCCAGCACCCCAGTTGCGAGGGTTCGAGAGACCCAGTACTTC. The chain carries TRBV11-2 and TRBJ2-5, with TRBD2 as a possible D gene (5 bases). Trimming stripped 7 bases from V and 4 bases from J, with 19 bases between. CDR3 length: 15 amino acids. Germline V gene data show CDR1 as SGHAT and CDR2 as FQNNGV.

By share, this clone ranks as medium-sized. CDR3 bases: TGTGCCAGCAGTTCGACAGGGGGGGGTGAAAAACTGTTTTTT. It yields the protein CASSSTGGGEKLFF. The chain combines TRBV28 with TRBJ1-4, with 9 bases that match TRBD1. This CDR3 comprises 14 residues. The junction had 4 bases not matched to a gene; V was cut back by 4 bases and J by 7 bases. Germline CDR1 MDHEN, CDR2 SYDVKM.

Only a few counts were recorded for this clone. V is TRBV2 and J is TRBJ2-3, with 7 bases aligning to TRBD2. Germline V CDR1 and CDR2: SNHLY, FYNNEI. Trimming cost V 8 bases and J 6 bases; bases outside gene matches: 8. The CDR3 is made up of 13 amino acids. The CDR3 DNA reads TGTGCCAGCGCGAAAGGACTAGTCGATACGCAGTATTTT. Protein product: CASAKGLVDTQYF.